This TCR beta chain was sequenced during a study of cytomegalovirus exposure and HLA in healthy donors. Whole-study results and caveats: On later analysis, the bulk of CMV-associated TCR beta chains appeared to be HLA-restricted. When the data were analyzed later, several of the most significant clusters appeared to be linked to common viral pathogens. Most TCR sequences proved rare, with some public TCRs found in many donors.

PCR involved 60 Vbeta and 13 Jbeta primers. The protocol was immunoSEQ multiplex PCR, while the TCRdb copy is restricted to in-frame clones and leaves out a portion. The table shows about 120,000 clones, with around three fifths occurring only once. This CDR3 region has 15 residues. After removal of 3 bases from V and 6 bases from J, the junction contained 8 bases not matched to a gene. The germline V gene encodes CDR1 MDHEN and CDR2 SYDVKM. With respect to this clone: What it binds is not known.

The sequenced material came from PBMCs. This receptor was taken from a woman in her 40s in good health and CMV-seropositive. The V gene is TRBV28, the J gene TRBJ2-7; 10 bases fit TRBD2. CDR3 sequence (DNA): TGTGCCAGCAGTTTCCCCGGGAGCGGGAGGGCCGAGCAGTACTTC. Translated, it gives CASSFPGSGRAEQYF.